This TCR beta chain comes out of a study of blood T cell repertoires in COVID-19. Background on the study: Samples representing acute and convalescent COVID-19 were sourced from the United States, Italy and Spain. From T cells, B-cell-depleted T cells, or PBMCs came the material, which was cDNA or gDNA.

The CDR3 loop spans 18 amino acids. Germline values: CDR1 SGHVS, CDR2 FNYEAQ. Trimming removed 3 bases from V and 6 bases from J, with 26 bases in between. Libraries were prepared by immunoSEQ multiplex PCR; TCRdb keeps only in-frame clonotypes and omits some of them. This table holds some 14,000 clones, approximately 86% found once. Sequenced material: peripheral blood. The source is an elderly man with acute or convalescent COVID-19. The rearrangement links TRBV7-6 to TRBJ1-2, with a tentative D call TRBD1 (6 bases). The CDR3 DNA reads TGTGCCAGCAGCTTCTATCGGGGGGGCCTTGGGGATGGTGATGGCTACACCTTC. Its protein product is CASSFYRGGLGDGDGYTF.